Each of the 14 T cell receptor beta chains below was sequenced from the same sample in a study of shared T cell receptors in the human thymus. TCRdb's copy holds only in-frame clones and misses some; the assay was immunoSEQ multiplex PCR. The sample lists about 400,000 clones, more than 85% seen once, with approximately 0.02% in the top ten. The source material was thymocytes. Receptors originate from a human donor.

This chain joins TRBV7-2 and TRBJ1-2; D not certain. The germline V gene encodes CDR1 SGHTA and CDR2 FQGNSA. This CDR3 has 14 amino acids. Trimming pared 1 base from V and 4 bases from J, leaving 10 bases between. The CDR3 sequence: CASSLEKRAYGYTF. The CDR3 DNA reads as TGTGCCAGCAGCTTAGAGAAGAGGGCCTATGGCTACACCTTC. The entire variable domain, with the rest obtained from reference TRBV7-2 and TRBJ1-2, is as follows: GAGVSQSPSNKVTEKGKDVELRCDPISGHTALYWYRQSLGQGLEFLIYFQGNSAPDKSGLPSDRFSAERTGGSVSTLTIQRTQQEDSAVYLCASSLEKRAYGYTFGSGTRLTVV.

The chain joins TRBV6-6 to TRBJ1-4, with 10 bases aligning to TRBD1. This CDR3 comprises 15 residues. V was clipped by 5 bases and J by 7 bases; unmatched bases: 7. Germline CDR1 and CDR2: MNHNY and SVGAGI (reference sequence). CDR3 coding DNA: TGTGCCAGCAGTCCGACAGGGGGCGTCGTTGAAAAACTGTTTTTT. Translating it yields CASSPTGGVVEKLFF.

The chain links TRBV6-5 to TRBJ1-2, with TRBD1 as a possible D gene (5 bases). Germline V gene lookup returns CDR1 MNHEY and CDR2 SVGAGI. V was clipped by 0 bases and J by 8 bases, with 13 bases between them. The CDR3 sequence is 14 residues long. CDR3 DNA: TGTGCCAGCAGTTACTCGACGGGGCCAGGGGGCTACACCTTC. The encoded protein is CASSYSTGPGGYTF.

The gene calls are TRBV27 and TRBJ1-6; 10 nucleotides line up with TRBD1. CDR1 is MNHEY and CDR2 is SMNVEV in the germline V gene (reference sequence). The CDR3 runs 17 residues. The V segment lost 5 bases and the J segment 8 bases; nucleotides outside the gene matches: 12. The CDR3 loop reads CASSHRRDRGLYSPLHF. CDR3 DNA sequence: TGTGCCAGCAGTCACCGGCGGGACAGGGGTCTTTATTCACCCCTCCACTTT.

The V and J genes are TRBV7-2 and TRBJ1-4; perhaps TRBD1 as D (6 bases). Germline CDR1 reads SGHTA; CDR2 reads FQGNSA. The CDR3 covers 15 residues. Trimming removed 4 bases at V and 7 bases at J, with 16 bases between. CDR3 sequence: CASSYFRGKGEKLFF. The CDR3 bases are TGTGCCAGCAGCTACTTCAGGGGAAAGGGTGAAAAACTGTTTTTT.

The J gene is TRBJ2-5, the V gene TRBV9, with 8 bases fitting TRBD2. The CDR3 covers 16 residues. Trimming removed 0 bases from V and 5 bases from J; junction bases left unmatched: 9. From germline, CDR1 is SGDLS and CDR2 YYNGEE. The CDR3 DNA is TGTGCCAGCAGCGTAGGGCGGGAGGACCTGGGGGAGACCCAGTACTTC. It is translated as CASSVGREDLGETQYF.

The count of this clone is one. This chain uses TRBV5-1 with TRBJ2-5; 14 nucleotides match TRBD2. This CDR3 has 17 residues. V dropped 0 bases and J dropped 5; count of bases not matched to a gene: 6. Germline V gives CDR1 SGHRS, CDR2 YFSETQ. CDR3 coding DNA: TGCGCCAGCAGCTTGGGGGGACTAGCGGGAGATGCGGAGACCCAGTACTTC. It codes for CASSLGGLAGDAETQYF. Variable domain in full (rest from reference TRBV5-1 and TRBJ2-5): KAGVTQTPRYLIKTRGQQVTLSCSPISGHRSVSWYQQTPGQGLQFLFEYFSETQRNKGNFPGRFSGRQFSNSRSEMNVSTLELGDSALYLCASSLGGLAGDAETQYFGPGTRLLVL.

This sequence joins TRBV19 and TRBJ2-3, with 12 bases identical to TRBD2. Unmatched junction bases numbered 12, after V lost 1 base and J lost 4 bases. The CDR3 contains 19 residues. Germline values: CDR1 LNHDA, CDR2 SQIVND (reference sequence). CDR3 DNA: TGTGCCAGTAGTATAGGCCGACTAGCGGGAGTCCCTTCCGCAGATACGCAGTATTTT. Encoded protein: CASSIGRLAGVPSADTQYF.

This clone was seen just once. J is TRBJ1-2 and V is TRBV5-8; 9 bases align to TRBD1. The germline CDR1 and CDR2 sequences are SGHTS and YDEGEE. This CDR3 spans 16 amino acids. J was trimmed by 7 bases and V by 0 bases; bases with no gene match: 10. CDR3 protein: CASSLALQGAGSGYTF. In DNA form, the CDR3 reads TGTGCCAGCAGCTTGGCCCTACAGGGGGCGGGGAGTGGCTACACCTTC.

V and J are TRBV9 and TRBJ1-2; TRBD1 agrees at 7 bases. Unmatched junction bases numbered 22, after V lost 4 bases and J lost 4 bases. From germline, CDR1 is SGDLS and CDR2 YYNGEE. The CDR3 is made up of 19 amino acids. As DNA, the CDR3 is TGTGCCAGCAGCTGTAGCGAGGGGGAGGGGGCTGAGACGGGCTATGGCTACACCTTC. Translated: CASSCSEGEGAETGYGYTF.

This clone was recorded once. This chain uses TRBV25-1 with TRBJ2-3, with 12 bases matching TRBD2. CDR3 size: 16 residues. V was pared by 1 base and J by 5 bases, with 4 bases of the junction left unmatched. The germline V gene encodes CDR1 MGHDK and CDR2 SYGVNS. Here the CDR3 reads CASSESSGRVRDTQYF. CDR3 DNA sequence: TGTGCCAGCAGTGAATCTAGCGGGAGGGTGAGAGATACGCAGTATTTT.

The gene calls are TRBV7-6 and TRBJ2-1; 10 nucleotides align to TRBD2. The junction had 9 bases not matched to a gene; V was cut back by 5 bases and J by 8 bases. The CDR3 is made up of 15 amino acids. The germline CDR1 and CDR2 sequences are SGHVS and FNYEAQ. The CDR3 region has the DNA TGTGCCAGCAGCCTAGGGTTTCTAGCGGGAGATGAGCAGTTCTTC. Protein sequence: CASSLGFLAGDEQFF.

As to this clone: The same CDR3 can be traced to other DNA sequences in this sample. V and J are TRBV5-1 and TRBJ2-3; D ambiguous. Trimming removed 0 bases from V and 2 bases from J, with 7 bases in between. The CDR3 has 14 amino acids. Per the germline V gene, CDR1 is SGHRS and CDR2 is YFSETQ. The CDR3 nucleotides read TGCGCCAGCAGCTTGGGTCTGATCACAGATACGCAGTATTTT. It codes for CASSLGLITDTQYF.

The chain joins TRBV9 to TRBJ1-2; D unresolved. The CDR3 loop spans 16 amino acids. Looked up from germline, CDR1 is SGDLS and CDR2 is YYNGEE. V lost 3 bases to trimming and J lost 7 bases, with 22 bases between them. CDR3 sequence: CASSGVIDATFAGYTF. The CDR3, as DNA: TGTGCCAGCAGCGGCGTTATCGACGCTACCTTTGCTGGCTACACCTTC.